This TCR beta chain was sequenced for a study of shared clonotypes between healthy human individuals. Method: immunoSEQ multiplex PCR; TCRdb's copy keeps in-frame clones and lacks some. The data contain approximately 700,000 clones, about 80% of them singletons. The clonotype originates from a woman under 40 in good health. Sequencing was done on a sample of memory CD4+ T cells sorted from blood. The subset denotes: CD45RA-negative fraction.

The CDR3: CASSPRAGRGSYEQYF. The CDR3 nucleotides are TGTGCCAGCAGTCCTAGGGCAGGTCGGGGGAGCTACGAGCAGTACTTC. This chain uses TRBV28 with TRBJ2-7, with TRBD2 as a possible D gene (6 bases). V was clipped by 5 bases and J by 3 bases, with 20 bases between them. Germline values: CDR1 MDHEN, CDR2 SYDVKM. The CDR3 is 16 amino acids.